These T cell receptor beta chains were read from a single sample in a study of T cell changes during pregnancy in multiple sclerosis. Profiling relied on immunoSEQ multiplex PCR, and the TCRdb table lists in-frame clones only, not all of them. This sample has tens of thousands of clones, with 85% to 95% found just once. The input for sequencing was peripheral blood, taken in the third trimester of pregnancy. The receptors were gathered from a female donor with multiple sclerosis, enrolled in a pregnancy study. Each CDR3 is given with its conserved first and last residue. A D gene is named only where the DNA matches it firmly. Clone size is given for some rows only: seen once, a few or many times, or a class if the clone is expanded.

len | abundance | d_gene | j_gene | v_gene | CDR3aa | CDR3nt
14 | NA | TRBD1 | TRBJ1-2 | TRBV6-6 | CASSEGQGAFTSAF | TGTGCCAGCAGTGAGGGACAGGGGGCCTTCACTAGCGCCTTC
15 | NA | NA | TRBJ2-3 | TRBV5-1 | CASSWNDGPRDTQYF | TGCGCCAGCAGCTGGAACGACGGCCCGCGGGATACGCAGTATTTT
13 | once | NA | TRBJ2-7 | TRBV7-7 | CASSPGISYEQYF | TGTGCCAGCAGCCCCGGGATATCCTACGAGCAGTACTTC
12 | NA | TRBD2 | TRBJ2-1 | TRBV12-5 | CASAGGPHEQFF | TGTGCTAGTGCGGGAGGGCCCCATGAGCAGTTCTTC
18 | NA | TRBD2 | TRBJ2-1 | TRBV9 | CASSPSGTSGKTYNEQFF | TGTGCCAGCAGCCCATCAGGGACTAGCGGGAAGACCTACAATGAGCAGTTCTTC
16 | NA | NA | TRBJ1-2 | TRBV4-1 | CASSQEGERGSMGYTF | TGCGCCAGCAGCCAAGAAGGCGAGCGTGGTTCCATGGGCTACACCTTC
15 | NA | TRBD1 | TRBJ1-3 | TRBV5-1 | CASSLVTGEGNTIYF | TGCGCCAGCAGCTTGGTAACAGGGGAAGGAAACACCATATATTTT
17 | NA | TRBD2 | TRBJ2-1 | TRBV7-6 | CASSLRAGTSGKNEQFF | TGTGCCAGCAGCTTAAGAGCCGGGACTAGCGGGAAAAATGAGCAGTTCTTC
15 | NA | NA | TRBJ2-7 | TRBV4-1 | CASSQDDSASYEQYF | TGCGCCAGCAGCCAAGATGACAGTGCTTCCTACGAGCAGTACTTC
15 | NA | NA | TRBJ1-1 | TRBV9 | CASSMRGQSGTEAFF | TGTGCCAGCAGCATGCGGGGGCAGTCGGGCACTGAAGCTTTCTTT
13 | NA | TRBD1 | TRBJ1-1 | TRBV27 | CASSRDRVTEAFF | TGTGCCAGCAGCCGGGACAGGGTCACTGAAGCTTTCTTT
15 | NA | NA | TRBJ2-5 | TRBV7-2 | CASSLAAGWKETQYF | TGTGCCAGCAGCTTAGCGGCAGGGTGGAAAGAGACCCAGTACTTC
15 | once | NA | TRBJ2-3 | TRBV10-3 | CAIASVAGSTDTQYF | TGTGCCATCGCCTCGGTGGCAGGGAGCACAGATACGCAGTATTTT
14 | once | TRBD2 | TRBJ2-3 | TRBV11-2 | CASSLLAGTDTQYF | TGTGCCAGCAGCTTACTAGCGGGAACAGATACGCAGTATTTT
15 | NA | NA | TRBJ1-1 | TRBV5-1 | CASSLGGGRSTEAFF | TGCGCCAGCAGCTTGGGTGGAGGGAGGTCAACTGAAGCTTTCTTT
14 | NA | NA | TRBJ2-1 | TRBV5-1 | CASSLDSFGNEQFF | TGCGCCAGCAGCTTGGACAGTTTTGGGAATGAGCAGTTCTTC
15 | NA | TRBD2 | TRBJ2-2 | TRBV19 | CASSIKGRGAGELFF | TGTGCCAGTAGTATTAAGGGTCGGGGGGCCGGGGAGCTGTTTTTT
15 | NA | NA | TRBJ1-5 | TRBV28 | CASSGPELYNQPQHF | TGTGCCAGCAGTGGGCCTGAGCTATACAATCAGCCCCAGCATTTT
15 | NA | NA | TRBJ2-1 | TRBV15 | CATSETGNTYNEQFF | TGTGCCACCAGCGAAACAGGGAATACCTACAATGAGCAGTTCTTC
17 | NA | NA | TRBJ2-6 | TRBV4-1 | CASSQPPQFSGANVLTF | TGCGCCAGCAGCCAACCCCCACAGTTCTCTGGGGCCAACGTCCTGACTTTC
15 | NA | TRBD2 | TRBJ2-3 | TRBV27 | CASTWGGGPADTQYF | TGTGCCAGCACCTGGGGGGGTGGGCCGGCAGATACGCAGTATTTT
13 | NA | NA | TRBJ2-5 | TRBV5-1 | CASTPVSQETQYF | TGCGCCAGCACCCCCGTTAGTCAAGAGACCCAGTACTTC
15 | NA | NA | TRBJ2-1 | TRBV6-4 | CASSDSAQGYHEQFF | TGTGCCAGCAGTGACTCCGCACAGGGTTACCATGAGCAGTTCTTC
18 | NA | TRBD2 | TRBJ2-1 | TRBV11-2 | CASSFAPSWAGGFHEQFF | TGTGCCAGCAGCTTCGCCCCTAGCTGGGCGGGAGGGTTCCATGAGCAGTTCTTC
13 | NA | NA | TRBJ2-1 | TRBV6-5 | CASSYGGHGEQFF | TGTGCCAGCAGTTACGGAGGGCATGGTGAGCAGTTCTTC
13 | NA | NA | TRBJ2-7 | TRBV7-8 | CASSFSGVYEQYF | TGTGCCAGCAGCTTCTCGGGGGTCTACGAGCAGTACTTC
14 | NA | TRBD1 | TRBJ1-2 | TRBV28 | CASRYGTDLYGYTF | TGTGCCAGCAGATACGGGACAGATCTTTATGGCTACACCTTC
16 | NA | TRBD2 | TRBJ2-1 | TRBV4-1 | CASSQEASPGGNEQFF | TGCGCCAGCAGCCAAGAAGCCTCCCCGGGGGGCAATGAGCAGTTCTTC
16 | NA | TRBD1 | TRBJ1-2 | TRBV18 | CASSPPGTGDGYGYTF | TGTGCCAGCTCACCACCGGGGACAGGGGATGGCTATGGCTACACCTTC
15 | NA | NA | TRBJ2-7 | TRBV7-9 | CASSLVGGDLDEQYF | TGTGCCAGCAGCTTAGTTGGAGGGGATCTCGACGAGCAGTACTTC
16 | NA | TRBD1 | TRBJ1-5 | TRBV10-2 | CASSESSGTGFQPQHF | TGCGCCAGCAGTGAGTCGAGCGGGACAGGGTTTCAGCCCCAGCATTTT
13 | once | TRBD1 | TRBJ2-5 | TRBV2 | CASVRDRQETQYF | TGTGCCAGCGTGAGGGACAGACAAGAGACCCAGTACTTC
16 | NA | TRBD1 | TRBJ1-2 | TRBV2 | CASSGRDSETNYGYTF | TGTGCCAGCTCAGGCCGGGACAGCGAAACTAACTATGGCTACACCTTC